This is a list of T cell receptor beta chains from one sample in a study of blood T cell repertoires in COVID-19. Repertoires were generated with immunoSEQ multiplex PCR, while TCRdb's copy carries only in-frame clones and drops some. In the table there are under 80,000 clones, 83% of which are singletons. Sample: peripheral blood. The receptors derive from a woman in her sixties with acute or convalescent COVID-19. The CDR3 runs from the conserved cysteine through the conserved F or W. The order of the fields is J gene, V gene, CDR3 protein.

TRBJ1-2 | TRBV21-1 | CASFIANYGYTF
TRBJ1-4 | TRBV5-6 | CASSLYESGVTNEKLFF
TRBJ1-1 | TRBV18 | CASSPSMNTEAFF
TRBJ2-7 | TRBV6-2/TRBV6-3 | CASSYPRDGGPIYEQYF
TRBJ2-3 | TRBV19 | CASSLRPGDTQYF
TRBJ2-3 | TRBV3-1/TRBV3-2 | CASSPSLAGAGGTQYF
TRBJ1-1 | TRBV4-1 | CASSQDSPNTEAFF
TRBJ1-2 | TRBV29-1 | CSVDLQGGRGYTF
TRBJ1-2 | TRBV9 | CASSVGTGGYGYTF
TRBJ1-2 | TRBV19 | CASNTKIQANYGYTF
TRBJ2-1 | TRBV9 | CASSFRDKGNEQFF
TRBJ1-2 | TRBV11-2 | CASSLDADFNYGYTF
TRBJ1-1 | TRBV19 | CASSAAVNTEAFF
TRBJ1-3 | TRBV4-1 | CASSQDSGVQGNTIYF
TRBJ2-2 | TRBV5-1 | CASSLGQGQNTGELFF
TRBJ1-5 | TRBV19 | CASSSGLGNQPQHF
TRBJ1-3 | TRBV5-1 | CASSPAGTGGNTIYF
TRBJ1-1 | TRBV3-1/TRBV3-2 | CASSQDSWDQGTFF
TRBJ1-2 | TRBV11-1 | CASSPDRNYGYTF
TRBJ2-3 | TRBV2 | CATPRGGSTDTQYF
TRBJ1-2 | TRBV24-1 | CATSDFSKLGGYTF
TRBJ2-7 | TRBV18 | CASSPRGLGSYEQYF